This T cell receptor (beta chain) was retrieved from a study of identical twins. Regarding the study as a whole: Analyses of zero insertions could be partly confounded by invariant MAIT and iNKT cells. Within twin pairs, the out-of-frame alpha sequences they shared showed excess low generation probability. Excess twin sharing in beta out-of-frame sequences was weaker.

Trimming pared 3 bases from V and 8 bases from J, leaving 14 bases between. The CDR3 runs 14 residues. CDR1 and CDR2 (germline): LGHNA, YSLEER. Only healthy Caucasians were enrolled as donors. One entry per CDR3 protein, called by TCRdb with MiXCR from the 5' RACE reads. In the table there are approximately 260,000 distinct CDR3 sequences, approximately 8.6% of which are singletons. This clonotype was observed at least ten times. Its antigen is undetermined. Another study also made use of these data, one on yellow fever vaccine responses in identical twins.

The sequencing input was CD8+ T cells sorted from blood. The receptor's source is a woman aged 18-30 years in good health. The V and J genes are TRBV4-3 and TRBJ2-1, with D maybe TRBD2 (6 bases). This chain's CDR3 is CASSHSTGVDEQFF. The CDR3 coding sequence is TGCGCCAGCAGCCATTCAACGGGGGTTGATGAGCAGTTCTTC.